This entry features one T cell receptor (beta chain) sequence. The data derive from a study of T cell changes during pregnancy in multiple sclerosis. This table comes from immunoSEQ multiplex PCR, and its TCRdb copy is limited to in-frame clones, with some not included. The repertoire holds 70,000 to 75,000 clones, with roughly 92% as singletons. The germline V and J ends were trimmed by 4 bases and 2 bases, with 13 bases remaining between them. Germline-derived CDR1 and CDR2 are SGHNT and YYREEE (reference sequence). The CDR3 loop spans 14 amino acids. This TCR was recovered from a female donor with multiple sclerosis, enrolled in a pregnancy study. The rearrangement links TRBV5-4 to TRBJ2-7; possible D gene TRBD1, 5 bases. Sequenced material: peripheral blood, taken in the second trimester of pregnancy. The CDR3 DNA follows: TGTGCCAGCAGCCCTCTCCAACAGGCCTACGAGCAGTACTTC. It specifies CASSPLQQAYEQYF.